One and the same sample provided the 18 T cell receptor beta chains below, sequenced in a study of PD-1 blockade in classical Hodgkin lymphoma. Noted time point: cycle 4 day 1 (C4D1), after around six weeks of nivolumab. The patients all showed relapse after autologous stem cell transplantation, while their brentuximab vedotin exposure varied. Produced via immunoSEQ multiplex PCR; TCRdb's table is partial and in-frame only. The sample lists under 130,000 clones, roughly 89% occurring once. The sequencing here drew on peripheral blood mononuclear cells (PBMCs), taken before the fourth cycle of nivolumab. Source of these receptors: a human donor with classical Hodgkin lymphoma.

The chain recombines TRBV27 with TRBJ2-7; 8 bases are shared with TRBD2. The CDR3 covers 15 residues. Losses at the gene ends were 5 bases for V and 4 bases for J; bases not matched to a gene: 10. Germline CDR1 reads MNHEY; CDR2 reads SMNVEV (reference sequence). The CDR3 DNA reads TGTGCCAGCAGTCCGCGAGCGGGAGCGGATTACGAGCAGTACTTC. Translating gives CASSPRAGADYEQYF.

The chain joins TRBV5-1 to TRBJ2-7, with D uncertain. Germline-derived CDR1 and CDR2 are SGHRS and YFSETQ. V lost 3 bases and J lost 1, with 8 bases in between. This CDR3 region has 13 residues. The CDR3 region has the DNA TGCGCCAGCAGCTCCCCTAGGTCCTACGAGCAGTACTTC. This codes for CASSSPRSYEQYF.

The V gene is TRBV28, the J gene TRBJ2-7; D gene ambiguous. Germline values: CDR1 MDHEN, CDR2 SYDVKM. Trimming stripped 3 bases from V and 0 bases from J, with 15 bases between. The length of the CDR3 is 16 residues. CDR3 in amino acids: CASSFHYGGDSYEQYF. CDR3 in DNA: TGTGCCAGCAGTTTTCATTACGGCGGAGACTCCTACGAGCAGTACTTC.

The V and J genes are TRBV7-9 and TRBJ2-2; the D gene is possibly TRBD1 (6 bases). The CDR3 is 16 amino acids. Germline values: CDR1 SEHNR, CDR2 FQNEAQ (reference sequence). Trimming cost V 1 base and J 3 bases, with 12 bases left between them. The CDR3 region has the DNA TGTGCCAGCAGCTTAGGGGGGCAGGGCGACACCGGGGAGCTGTTTTTT. It codes for CASSLGGQGDTGELFF.

The chain is built from TRBV7-8 and TRBJ2-6; D tentatively fits TRBD1 or TRBD2 (5 bases each). V lost 7 bases to trimming and J lost 2 bases, with 9 bases between them. Germline loops: CDR1 SGHVS, CDR2 FQNEAQ. The CDR3 length is 14 residues. CDR3 region: CASMRGPGANVLTF. CDR3 bases: TGTGCCAGCATGAGGGGACCTGGGGCCAACGTCCTGACTTTC.

The V and J genes are TRBV5-1 and TRBJ1-5; unclear D gene. Germline loops: CDR1 SGHRS, CDR2 YFSETQ. The V end was cut by 0 bases, the J end by 3 bases, with 10 bases between. The CDR3 runs to 15 residues. This CDR3 is CASSLDDPVNQPQHF. The CDR3 bases are TGCGCCAGCAGCTTGGACGACCCAGTCAATCAGCCCCAGCATTTT.

The CDR3, as DNA: TGCGCCAGCAGCCAAAAACAGGGACTAGCGGGATTGACCGGGGAGCTGTTTTTT. Its translation: CASSQKQGLAGLTGELFF. The chain carries TRBV4-1 and TRBJ2-2; 13 bases fit TRBD2. The CDR3 is 18 residues long. The V gene's germline CDR1 is MGHRA and CDR2 YSYEKL. The trim removed 2 bases at V and 5 bases at J, leaving 8 bases unmatched.

The chain joins TRBV6-1 to TRBJ2-1; no reliable D call. The CDR3 is made up of 12 amino acids. Per the germline V gene, CDR1 is MNHNS and CDR2 is SASEGT. With 6 bases removed from V and 10 bases from J, the gap between germline ends came to 13 bases. DNA of the CDR3: TGTGCCAGCAGGGAAATATCGTTAGAGCAGTTCTTC. This codes for CASREISLEQFF.

The chain carries TRBV7-2 and TRBJ1-4, with D hard to call. Trimming pared 1 base from V and 2 bases from J, leaving 5 bases between. The CDR3 is made up of 14 amino acids. The germline gives CDR1 SGHTA, CDR2 FQGNSA. CDR3: CASSLGSTNEKLFF. The CDR3 DNA reads TGTGCCAGCAGCTTAGGCAGTACTAATGAAAAACTGTTTTTT.

As concerns this clone: A read error may produce the germline difference seen at one junction end. The chain carries TRBV25-1 and TRBJ2-1, with a tentative D call TRBD2 (5 bases). CDR3 length equals 13 residues. Germline V gene sequence: CDR1 MGHDK, CDR2 SYGVNS. CDR3 residues: CASSESDYHEQFF. Written as DNA, the CDR3 is TGTGCCAGCAGTGAATCCGACTACCATGAGCAGTTCTTC. The complete variable domain, with remaining parts taken from reference TRBV25-1 and TRBJ2-1, reads EADIYQTPRYLVIGTGKKITLECSQTMGHDKMYWYQQDPGMELHLIHYSYGVNSTEKGDLSSESTVSRIRTEHFPLTLESARPSHTSQYLCASSESDYHEQFFGPGTRLTVL.

V and J are TRBV18 and TRBJ2-5, with 10 bases fitting TRBD1. J was trimmed by 4 bases and V by 4 bases; bases with no gene match: 0. Germline loops: CDR1 KGHSH, CDR2 LQKENI. This CDR3 comprises 13 residues. CDR3 nucleotide sequence: TGTGCCAGCTCACGGGACAGGGGAGAGACCCAGTACTTC. It is translated as CASSRDRGETQYF.

The chain is built from TRBV9 and TRBJ2-7; TRBD2 aligns across 14 bases. The CDR3 covers 17 residues. The junction had 8 bases not matched to a gene; V was cut back by 0 bases and J by 6 bases. Germline V gene lookup returns CDR1 SGDLS and CDR2 YYNGEE. As DNA, the CDR3 is TGTGCCAGCAGCGTAGCGGGACTAGCGGGAGCGGTAGTCGAGCAGTACTTC. As protein: CASSVAGLAGAVVEQYF.

V usage is TRBV30 and J usage is TRBJ2-5, with 8 bases lining up with TRBD2. The CDR3 has 13 residues. The V gene's germline CDR1 is GTSNPN and CDR2 SVGIG (reference sequence). Trimming cost V 4 bases and J 4 bases; bases outside gene matches: 5. The CDR3 is CAWTGLAGETQYF. In DNA, the CDR3 is TGTGCCTGGACAGGGCTAGCGGGAGAGACCCAGTACTTC.

Here the CDR3 reads CASSPDLGKINTEAFF. The DNA of the CDR3 is TGCGCCAGCAGCCCTGACTTGGGGAAAATTAACACTGAAGCTTTCTTT. The chain carries TRBV4-1 and TRBJ1-1; D gene ambiguous. V dropped 4 bases and J dropped 2 bases, with 17 bases sitting between them. The CDR3 totals 16 residues. Germline loops: CDR1 MGHRA, CDR2 YSYEKL.

V and J are TRBV19 and TRBJ2-7; 7 bases are shared with TRBD1. This CDR3 comprises 15 residues. The germline gives CDR1 LNHDA, CDR2 SQIVND (reference sequence). Trimming at V came to 5 bases and at J to 0 bases, leaving 7 bases not matched to a gene. CDR3 residues: CASSPWGQSSYEQYF. The CDR3 nucleotides read TGTGCCAGTAGTCCCTGGGGACAGAGCTCCTACGAGCAGTACTTC.

This clone was counted once. The J gene is TRBJ1-5, the V gene TRBV29-1; D may be TRBD1 (5 bases). This CDR3 comprises 15 residues. Between the trimmed V and J ends, which lost 3 bases and 6 bases, there was a span of 18 bases. Germline CDR1 SQVTM, CDR2 ANQGSEA. CDR3 sequence: CSVDELRGVSQPQHF. The CDR3 region has the DNA TGCAGCGTTGATGAGCTCCGGGGGGTAAGTCAGCCCCAGCATTTT.

This chain joins TRBV11-3 and TRBJ1-1, with D unresolved. Germline V lookup: CDR1 SGHNT, CDR2 YENEEA. The CDR3 consists of 13 residues. V lost 0 bases and J lost 5, with 7 bases in between. CDR3 DNA sequence: TGTGCCAGCAGCTTAGATGGATTAACTGAAGCTTTCTTT. Residues: CASSLDGLTEAFF.

This clone was seen only a few times. V is TRBV30 and J is TRBJ2-3; 7 positions match TRBD2. The CDR3 length is 14 residues. The germline gives CDR1 GTSNPN, CDR2 SVGIG (reference sequence). Trimming removed 1 base from V and 2 bases from J; junction bases left unmatched: 3. CDR3 sequence (DNA): TGTGCCTGGAGTGGCGGGACTACCACAGATACGCAGTATTTT. Residues: CAWSGGTTTDTQYF.